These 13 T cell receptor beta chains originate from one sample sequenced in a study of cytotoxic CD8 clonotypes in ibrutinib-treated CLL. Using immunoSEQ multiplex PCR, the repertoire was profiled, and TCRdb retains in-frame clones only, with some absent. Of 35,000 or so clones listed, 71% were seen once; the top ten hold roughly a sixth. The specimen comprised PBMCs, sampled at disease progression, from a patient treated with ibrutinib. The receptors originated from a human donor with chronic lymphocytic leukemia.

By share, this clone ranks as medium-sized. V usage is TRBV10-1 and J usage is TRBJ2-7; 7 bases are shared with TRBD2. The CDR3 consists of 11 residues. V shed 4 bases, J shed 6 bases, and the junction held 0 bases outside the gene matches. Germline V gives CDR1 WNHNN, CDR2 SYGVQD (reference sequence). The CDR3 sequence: CASSGGGEQYF. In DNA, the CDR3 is TGCGCCAGCAGTGGGGGGGGCGAGCAGTACTTC.

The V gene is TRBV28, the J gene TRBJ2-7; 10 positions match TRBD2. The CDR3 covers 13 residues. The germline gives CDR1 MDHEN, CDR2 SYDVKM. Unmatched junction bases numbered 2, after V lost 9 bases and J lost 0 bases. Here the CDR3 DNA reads TGTGCCAGTATAGCGGGGGGCTCCTACGAGCAGTACTTC. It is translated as CASIAGGSYEQYF.

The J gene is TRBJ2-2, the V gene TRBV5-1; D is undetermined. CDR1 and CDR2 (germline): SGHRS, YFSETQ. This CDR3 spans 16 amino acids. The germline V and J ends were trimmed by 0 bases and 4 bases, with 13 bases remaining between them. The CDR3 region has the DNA TGCGCCAGCAGCTTGGACGATAGGGCTGCCACCGGGGAGCTGTTTTTT. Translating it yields CASSLDDRAATGELFF.

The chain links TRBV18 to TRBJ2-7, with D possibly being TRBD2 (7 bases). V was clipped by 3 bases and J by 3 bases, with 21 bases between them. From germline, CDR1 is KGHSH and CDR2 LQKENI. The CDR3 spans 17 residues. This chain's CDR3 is CASSPTSGGGHYYEQYF. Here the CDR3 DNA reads TGTGCCAGCTCACCCACGTCGGGCGGGGGCCACTACTACGAGCAGTACTTC.

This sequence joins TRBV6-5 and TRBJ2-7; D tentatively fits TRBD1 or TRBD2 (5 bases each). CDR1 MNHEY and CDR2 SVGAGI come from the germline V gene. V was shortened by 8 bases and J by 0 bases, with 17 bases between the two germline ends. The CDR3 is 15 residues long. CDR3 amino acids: CASLGPLSGSYEQYF. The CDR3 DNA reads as TGTGCCAGCTTGGGACCACTATCGGGCTCCTACGAGCAGTACTTC.

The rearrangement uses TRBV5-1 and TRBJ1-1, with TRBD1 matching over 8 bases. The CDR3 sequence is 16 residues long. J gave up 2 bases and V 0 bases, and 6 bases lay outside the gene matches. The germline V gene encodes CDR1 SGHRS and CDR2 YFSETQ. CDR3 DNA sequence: TGCGCCAGCAGCTTGGGGCCTCAGGGGGCAAACACTGAAGCTTTCTTT. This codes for CASSLGPQGANTEAFF. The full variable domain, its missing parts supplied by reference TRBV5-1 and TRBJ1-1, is KAGVTQTPRYLIKTRGQQVTLSCSPISGHRSVSWYQQTPGQGLQFLFEYFSETQRNKGNFPGRFSGRQFSNSRSEMNVSTLELGDSALYLCASSLGPQGANTEAFFGQGTRLTVV.

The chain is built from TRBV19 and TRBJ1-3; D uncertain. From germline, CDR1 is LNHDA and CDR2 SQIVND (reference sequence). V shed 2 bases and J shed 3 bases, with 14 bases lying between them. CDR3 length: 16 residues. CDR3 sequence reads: CASSISTSPYGNTIYF. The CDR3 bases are TGTGCCAGTAGTATATCGACCAGCCCATATGGAAACACCATATATTTT. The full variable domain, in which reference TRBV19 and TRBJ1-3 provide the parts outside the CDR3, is DGGITQSPKYLFRKEGQNVTLSCEQNLNHDAMYWYRQDPGQGLRLIYYSQIVNDFQKGDIAEGYSVSREKKESFPLTVTSAQKNPTAFYLCASSISTSPYGNTIYFGEGSWLTVV.

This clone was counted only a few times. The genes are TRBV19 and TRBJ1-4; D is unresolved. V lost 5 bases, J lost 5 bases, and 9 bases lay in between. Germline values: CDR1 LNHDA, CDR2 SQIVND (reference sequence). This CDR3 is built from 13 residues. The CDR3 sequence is CASSPRSNEKLFF. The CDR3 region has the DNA TGTGCCAGTAGTCCAAGGAGCAATGAAAAACTGTTTTTT.

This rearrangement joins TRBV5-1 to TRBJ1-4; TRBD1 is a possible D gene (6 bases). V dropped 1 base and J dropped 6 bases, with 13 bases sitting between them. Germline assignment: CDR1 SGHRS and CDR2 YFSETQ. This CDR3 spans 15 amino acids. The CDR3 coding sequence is TGCGCCAGCAGCTTGTTGGGGACAATAGATGAAAAACTGTTTTTT. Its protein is CASSLLGTIDEKLFF. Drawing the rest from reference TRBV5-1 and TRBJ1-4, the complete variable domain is KAGVTQTPRYLIKTRGQQVTLSCSPISGHRSVSWYQQTPGQGLQFLFEYFSETQRNKGNFPGRFSGRQFSNSRSEMNVSTLELGDSALYLCASSLLGTIDEKLFFGSGTQLSVL.

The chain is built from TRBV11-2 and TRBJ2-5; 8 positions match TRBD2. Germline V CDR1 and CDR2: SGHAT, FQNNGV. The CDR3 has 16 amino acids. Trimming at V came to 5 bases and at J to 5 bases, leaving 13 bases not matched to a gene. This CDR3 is CASSPSVRGGVETQYF. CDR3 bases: TGTGCCAGCAGCCCCAGTGTACGGGGGGGAGTGGAGACCCAGTACTTC. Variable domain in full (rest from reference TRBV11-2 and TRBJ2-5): EAGVAQSPRYKIIEKRQSVAFWCNPISGHATLYWYQQILGQGPKLLIQFQNNGVVDDSQLPKDRFSAERLKGVDSTLKIQPAKLEDSAVYLCASSPSVRGGVETQYFGPGTRLLVL.

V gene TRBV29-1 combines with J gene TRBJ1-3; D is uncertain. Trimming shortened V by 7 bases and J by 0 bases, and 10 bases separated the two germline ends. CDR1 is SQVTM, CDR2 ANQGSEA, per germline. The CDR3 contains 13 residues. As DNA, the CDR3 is TGCAGCGCCAGGACGGGCTCTGGAAACACCATATATTTT. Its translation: CSARTGSGNTIYF.

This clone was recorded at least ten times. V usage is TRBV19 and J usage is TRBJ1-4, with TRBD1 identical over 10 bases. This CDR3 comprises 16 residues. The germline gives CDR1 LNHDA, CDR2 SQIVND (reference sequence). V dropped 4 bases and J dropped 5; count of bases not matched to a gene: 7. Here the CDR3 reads CASSTGQGRGNEKLFF. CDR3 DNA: TGTGCCAGTAGTACGGGACAGGGGCGAGGGAATGAAAAACTGTTTTTT.

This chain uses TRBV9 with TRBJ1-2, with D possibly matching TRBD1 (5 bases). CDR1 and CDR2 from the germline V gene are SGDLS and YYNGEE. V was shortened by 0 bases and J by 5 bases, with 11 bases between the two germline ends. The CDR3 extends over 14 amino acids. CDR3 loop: CASSVDQGGYGYTF. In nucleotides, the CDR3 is TGTGCCAGCAGCGTAGATCAGGGCGGTTATGGCTACACCTTC.